Listed here is a single TCR beta chain. The identical CDR3 is also encoded by other nucleotide sequences in the sample. The sample is drawn from a study of blood T cell repertoires in COVID-19. About the research overall: Sites across the United States, Italy and Spain contributed samples from acute and convalescent COVID-19. PBMCs, B-cell-depleted T cells, or T cells provided the cDNA or gDNA that made up the material.

V lost 0 bases to trimming and J lost 2 bases; unmatched junction nucleotides: 0. There are 14 residues in the CDR3. Per germline, CDR1 SGHDT and CDR2 YYEEEE. Authors' data handling: For nucleated cells, counts were estimated from reference gene primer amplification. Method: immunoSEQ multiplex PCR; TCRdb's copy keeps in-frame clones and lacks some. V, J and clone size are taken as reported in that table, and D and trimming were inferred from the DNA itself. This table has 200,000 to 250,000 clones, 86% appearing once. The sequencing input was peripheral blood. This clonotype was obtained from a man aged 30 to 45 who had recovered from COVID-19. V is TRBV5-6 and J is TRBJ2-7; 9 bases agree with TRBD1. The chain's CDR3 is CASSLGTGAYEQYF. CDR3 DNA sequence: TGTGCCAGCAGCTTGGGGACAGGGGCCTACGAGCAGTACTTC.